This is a list of T cell receptor beta chains from one sample in a study of cytomegalovirus exposure and HLA in healthy donors. Sequencing used immunoSEQ multiplex PCR; TCRdb keeps in-frame clones, though not all of them. In the table there are more than 85,000 clones, about 60% of which are singletons. The specimen sequenced was PBMCs. These receptors came from a human donor in good health. CDR3s include the opening cysteine and the closing phenylalanine or tryptophan. The D gene is left open where the match is weak. Clone size is given for some rows only: seen once, a few or many times, or a class if the clone is expanded.

>TRBD1|NA|TRBJ1-2|TRBV6-1
TGTGCCAGCAGTTGGTCAGGGGGTAACTATGGCTACACCTTC
CASSWSGGNYGYTF
>TRBD1|NA|TRBJ1-5|TRBV6-1
TGTGCCAGCAGTGAAAGGCGGGACAGTTATAGCAATCAGCCCCAGCATTTT
CASSERRDSYSNQPQHF
>TRBD2|once|TRBJ2-1|TRBV2
TGTGCCAGCAGTGACGTGCGGACTAGCGGAGCTGAGCAGTTCTTC
CASSDVRTSGAEQFF
>TRBD1|NA|TRBJ1-5|TRBV19
TGTGCCAGTAGTATTGGAGCAGGGGGCCGGCAGCCCCAGCATTTT
CASSIGAGGRQPQHF
>TRBD2|NA|TRBJ2-7|TRBV10-3
TGTGCCACAGGAGCCTCTATAACTAGCGGAAGCTCCTACGAGCAGTACTTC
CATGASITSGSSYEQYF
>NA|NA|TRBJ1-1|TRBV4-1
TGCGCCAGCAGCCAAAGGCAGGGGAACACTGAAGCTTTCTTT
CASSQRQGNTEAFF
>NA|NA|TRBJ2-7|TRBV15
TGTGCCACCAGCAGAGGGCGGAGGGAGCAGTACTTC
CATSRGRREQYF
>NA|NA|TRBJ1-6|TRBV30
TGTGCCTGGAGTTTCGGGCAGGGTTATTCACCCCTCCACTTT
CAWSFGQGYSPLHF
>TRBD1|few|TRBJ2-7|TRBV19
TGTGCCAGTAGTATTGAGGGACAGGGCTACGAGCAGTACTTC
CASSIEGQGYEQYF
>TRBD2|NA|TRBJ2-1|TRBV5-1
TGCGCCAGCATGAGGACTAGCGGGCGATCCTCCTACAATGAGCAGTTCTTC
CASMRTSGRSSYNEQFF
>NA|NA|TRBJ1-2|TRBV11-2
TGTGCCAGCAGCTTTCAGGGTTCCGGGGGCTACACCTTC
CASSFQGSGGYTF
>TRBD1|NA|TRBJ1-1|TRBV10-3
TGTGCCATCAGGACTACTACGGGTGGGACAGGTCGCACTGAAGCTTTCTTT
CAIRTTTGGTGRTEAFF
>NA|NA|TRBJ2-4|TRBV6-5
TGTGCCAGCAGTTACTCGGGCAGGGGCGACATTCAGTACTTC
CASSYSGRGDIQYF
>NA|NA|TRBJ2-5|TRBV21-1
TGTGCCAGCAAGGGCCAGGGGAAGTACTTC
CASKGQGKYF
>NA|NA|TRBJ1-2|TRBV5-1
TGCGCCAGCTCCCCAACAGTTCAATATGGCTACACCTTC
CASSPTVQYGYTF
>NA|NA|TRBJ1-3|TRBV28
TGTGCCAGCAGTTTAACCTGGGACTACGCATCTAAAGGGGGAAACACCATATATTTT
CASSLTWDYASKGGNTIYF
>TRBD1|NA|TRBJ2-1|TRBV5-6
TGTGCCAGCAGCGGGTCTGACAGGGTGTCCTACAATGAGCAGTTCTTC
CASSGSDRVSYNEQFF
>NA|NA|TRBJ2-1|TRBV27
TGTGCCAGCAGTTTATATCCTCAGGGCTCCCAATATAGGGAGCAGTTCTTC
CASSLYPQGSQYREQFF
>NA|NA|TRBJ1-2|TRBV7-9
TGTGCCAGCAGCTTAGGATTGACTGCCGATGGCTACACCTTC
CASSLGLTADGYTF
>TRBD1|once|TRBJ1-3|TRBV5-1
TGCGCCAGCAGCTTACAGGGGGCTGCCGGAAACACCATATATTTT
CASSLQGAAGNTIYF
>TRBD1|few|TRBJ2-7|TRBV6-1
TGTGCCAGCAGTGGTGACAGGGGATACGAGCAGTACTTC
CASSGDRGYEQYF
>TRBD1|few|TRBJ2-5|TRBV27
TGTGCCAGCAGTCCCGACAGGGGGCCGTCAGAGACCCAGTACTTC
CASSPDRGPSETQYF
>NA|NA|TRBJ2-7|TRBV27
TGTGCCAGCAGTCCCCAGGGACATTTTGAGCAGTACTTC
CASSPQGHFEQYF
>NA|NA|TRBJ2-5|TRBV28
TGTGCCAGCATCAAAGAGACCCAGTACTTC
CASIKETQYF
>TRBD2|NA|TRBJ2-1|TRBV7-9
TGTGCCAGCAGCTATGGACTAGCGGGAGGTGATGAGCAGTTCTTC
CASSYGLAGGDEQFF
>TRBD2|NA|TRBJ2-7|TRBV29-1
TGCAGCGTTGTACTAGCGGGAGTCGAGCAGTACTTC
CSVVLAGVEQYF
>TRBD1|NA|TRBJ1-4|TRBV14
TGTGCCAGCAGCCACGACAGGGGGCGTCGGGAAAAACTGTTTTTT
CASSHDRGRREKLFF
>TRBD2|NA|TRBJ2-2|TRBV27
TGTGCCAGCAGTCCGCGTGGACTAGCCGGGGAGCTGTTTTTT
CASSPRGLAGELFF
>TRBD2|NA|TRBJ2-1|TRBV18
TGTGCCAGCTCAAAAACCCTAGCGGGTCACAATGAGCAGTTCTTC
CASSKTLAGHNEQFF
>TRBD1|few|TRBJ2-7|TRBV4-1
TGCGCCAGCAGCCAAGATCCGGGACAGGTATACGAGCAGTACTTC
CASSQDPGQVYEQYF
>TRBD1|NA|TRBJ2-2|TRBV7-9
TGTGCCAGCAGCTCAAGACAGGGTAGGGCTCACACCGGGGAGCTGTTTTTT
CASSSRQGRAHTGELFF
>NA|once|TRBJ2-7|TRBV7-6
TGTGCCAGCAGCTTAGGGCCAGATTACGAGCAGTACTTC
CASSLGPDYEQYF
>TRBD1|NA|TRBJ2-3|TRBV28
TGTGCCAGCAGTTTAGCAGGGGGCTATGGCACAGATACGCAGTATTTT
CASSLAGGYGTDTQYF
>TRBD2|few|TRBJ2-5|TRBV5-1
TGCGCCAGCAGCTTCCCGGGGAGGGGAGAGACCCAGTACTTC
CASSFPGRGETQYF
>NA|NA|TRBJ1-2|TRBV7-9
TGTGCCAGCAGCCCAGGGTCAGGGGTGGAGAGCTATGGCTACACCTTC
CASSPGSGVESYGYTF
>NA|NA|TRBJ1-2|TRBV6-5
TGTGCCAGCCTAGGCGGGGCTGGTCGTGGCTACACCTTC
CASLGGAGRGYTF
>TRBD1|once|TRBJ1-1|TRBV19
TGTGCCAGTAGGGACAGGGGGCTTTACACTGAAGCTTTCTTT
CASRDRGLYTEAFF
>TRBD1|few|TRBJ1-2|TRBV5-4
TGTGCCAGCAGCTTGGGACAGGGTCTAAGTGGCTACACCTTC
CASSLGQGLSGYTF
>NA|NA|TRBJ1-6|TRBV6-5
TGTGCCAGCAGAGATCCGGGACAAGGGAATTCACCCCTCCACTTT
CASRDPGQGNSPLHF
>NA|NA|TRBJ2-5|TRBV5-4
TGTGCCAGCAGCACCGTGGGGCTAGCGAGGAGTAAGGGGCAAGAGACCCAGTACTTC
CASSTVGLARSKGQETQYF
>TRBD1|NA|TRBJ1-2|TRBV5-1
TGCGCCAGCAGCTTGATGTTCGGGGACAGCTATGGCTACACCTTC
CASSLMFGDSYGYTF
>TRBD1|NA|TRBJ2-2|TRBV6-6
TGTGCCAGCAGAGAAAACAGGGGAAACACCGGGGAGCTGTTTTTT
CASRENRGNTGELFF
>NA|NA|TRBJ2-7|TRBV6-1
TGTGCCAGCAGCACCGGGACCTACGAGCAGTACTTC
CASSTGTYEQYF
>TRBD2|few|TRBJ2-2|TRBV25-1
TGTGCCAGTAAACGGGAGGATGTGGCCGGGGAGCTGTTTTTT
CASKREDVAGELFF
>NA|NA|TRBJ1-3|TRBV5-1
TGCGCCAGCAGCTTGGCCCCGTTCTCGAGCTCTGGAAACACCATATATTTT
CASSLAPFSSSGNTIYF
>NA|few|TRBJ2-1|TRBV5-8
TGTGCCAGCAGCCGCGAAGCGGGTTCCTTGAATGAGCAGTTCTTC
CASSREAGSLNEQFF